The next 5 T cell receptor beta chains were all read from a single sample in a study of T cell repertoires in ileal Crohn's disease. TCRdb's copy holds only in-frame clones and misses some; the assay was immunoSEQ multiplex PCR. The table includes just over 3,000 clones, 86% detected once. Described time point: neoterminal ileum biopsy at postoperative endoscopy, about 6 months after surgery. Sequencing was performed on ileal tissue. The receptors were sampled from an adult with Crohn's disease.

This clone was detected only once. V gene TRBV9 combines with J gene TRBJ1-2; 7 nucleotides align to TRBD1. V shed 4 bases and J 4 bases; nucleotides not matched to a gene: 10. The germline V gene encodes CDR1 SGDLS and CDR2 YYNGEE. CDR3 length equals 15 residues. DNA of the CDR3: TGTGCCAGCAGCCCAAGGGGGCATGAACCCTATGGCTACACCTTC. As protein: CASSPRGHEPYGYTF.

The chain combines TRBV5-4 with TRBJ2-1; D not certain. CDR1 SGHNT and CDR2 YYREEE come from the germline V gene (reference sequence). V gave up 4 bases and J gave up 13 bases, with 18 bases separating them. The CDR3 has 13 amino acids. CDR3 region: CASSQEPMSPQFF. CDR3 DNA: TGTGCCAGCAGCCAGGAACCGATGTCTCCCCAGTTCTTC.

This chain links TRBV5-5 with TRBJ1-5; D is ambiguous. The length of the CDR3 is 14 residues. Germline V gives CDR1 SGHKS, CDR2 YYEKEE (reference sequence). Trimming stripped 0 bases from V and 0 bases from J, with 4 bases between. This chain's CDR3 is CASSLDNSNQPQHF. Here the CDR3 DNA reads TGTGCCAGCAGCTTGGACAATAGCAATCAGCCCCAGCATTTT.

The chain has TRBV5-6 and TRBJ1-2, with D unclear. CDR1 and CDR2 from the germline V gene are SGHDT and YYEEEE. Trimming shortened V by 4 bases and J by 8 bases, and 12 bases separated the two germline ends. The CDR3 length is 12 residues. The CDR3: CASSAVLWGYTF. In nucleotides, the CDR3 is TGTGCCAGCAGCGCGGTCCTTTGGGGCTACACCTTC. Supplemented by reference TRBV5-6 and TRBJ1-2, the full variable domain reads DAGVTQSPTHLIKTRGQQVTLRCSPKSGHDTVSWYQQALGQGPQFIFQYYEEEERQRGNFPDRFSGHQFPNYSSELNVNALLLGDSALYLCASSAVLWGYTFGSGTRLTVV.

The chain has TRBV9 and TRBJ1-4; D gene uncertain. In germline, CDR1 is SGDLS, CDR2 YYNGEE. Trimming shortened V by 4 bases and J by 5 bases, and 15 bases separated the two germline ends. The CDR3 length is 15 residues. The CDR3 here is CASSRHLRVNEKLFF. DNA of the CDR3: TGTGCCAGCAGCCGACATCTACGGGTAAATGAAAAACTGTTTTTT.